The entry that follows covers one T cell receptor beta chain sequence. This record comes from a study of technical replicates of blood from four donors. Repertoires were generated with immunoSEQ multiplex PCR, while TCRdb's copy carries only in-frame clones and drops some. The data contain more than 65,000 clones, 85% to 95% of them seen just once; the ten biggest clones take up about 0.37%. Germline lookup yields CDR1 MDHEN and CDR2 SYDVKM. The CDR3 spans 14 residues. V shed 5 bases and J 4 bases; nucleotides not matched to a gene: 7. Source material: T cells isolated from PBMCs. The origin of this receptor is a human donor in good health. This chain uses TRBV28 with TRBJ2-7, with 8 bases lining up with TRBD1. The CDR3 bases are TGTGCCAGCAGTCTGGGACAGGCATTTTACGAGCAGTACTTC. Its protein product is CASSLGQAFYEQYF.